Sequencing of this T cell receptor (beta chain) was carried out in a study of OX40 agonist ivuxolimab in advanced cancers. Across the study: Earlier anti-PD-1, anti-PD-L1 or anti-CTLA-4 therapy was permitted; 35% to 50% had received some. General observations from the study: Patients who responded partially at 0.1-3.0 mg/kg showed clonal expansion ranking among the lowest. Expanded clones were, on average, more numerous in CD8+ T cells than in CD4+. With doses of 0.1 to 3.0 mg/kg, CD4+ and CD8+ blood T cells had undergone clonal expansion by week 6.

Notes on this clone: Its specificity is not known.

The CDR3 extends over 16 amino acids. J gave up 0 bases and V 6 bases, and 10 bases lay outside the gene matches. The method was immunoSEQ multiplex PCR; TCRdb's version includes in-frame clones alone and lacks a portion of them. The sample comprises under 20,000 clones, roughly 80% of which are singletons, and more than 3.5% rests with the top ten. This sequence was found in an adult with an advanced solid tumor such as melanoma, head and neck, liver or kidney cancer. The gene calls are TRBV23-1 and TRBJ2-5; 7 positions agree with TRBD2. TRBV23-1 is assigned to the ORF class and has an uncertain function. The material was CD4+ or CD8+ T cells sorted from blood, obtained in a trial of the OX40 agonist ivuxolimab. CDR3 DNA sequence: TGCGCCAGCAGCCCCGCCCAGGGAGGGTACCAAGAGACCCAGTACTTC. Translating gives CASSPAQGGYQETQYF.